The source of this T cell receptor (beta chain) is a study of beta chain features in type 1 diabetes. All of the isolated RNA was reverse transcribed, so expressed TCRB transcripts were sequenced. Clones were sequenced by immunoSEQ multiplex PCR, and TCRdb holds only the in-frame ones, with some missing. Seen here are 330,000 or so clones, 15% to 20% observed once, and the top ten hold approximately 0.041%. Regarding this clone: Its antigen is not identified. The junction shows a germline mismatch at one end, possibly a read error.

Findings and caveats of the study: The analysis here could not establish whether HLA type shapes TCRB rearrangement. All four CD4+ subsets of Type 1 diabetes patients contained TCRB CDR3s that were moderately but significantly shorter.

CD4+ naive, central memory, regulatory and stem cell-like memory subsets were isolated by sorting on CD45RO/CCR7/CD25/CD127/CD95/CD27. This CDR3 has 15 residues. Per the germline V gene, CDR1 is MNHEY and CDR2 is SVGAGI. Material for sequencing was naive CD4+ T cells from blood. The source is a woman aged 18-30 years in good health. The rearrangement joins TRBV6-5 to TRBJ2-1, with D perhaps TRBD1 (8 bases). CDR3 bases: TGTGCCAGCCGTTACACAGGGGGGGGTGGAAATGAGCAGTTCTTC. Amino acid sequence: CASRYTGGGGNEQFF.